The T cell receptor beta chain under discussion was sequenced for a study of OX40 agonist ivuxolimab in advanced cancers. For the study in its entirety: Ivuxolimab was a fully human IgG2 agonistic monoclonal antibody targeting the costimulatory receptor OX40 (CD134). Intravenous ivuxolimab was administered to patients every 2 weeks at six dose levels: 0.01, 0.1, 0.3, 1.5, 3 and 10 mg/kg. Among the approximately 50 dose-escalation patients, about 20 had hepatocellular carcinoma, 15 or so melanoma, 9 renal cell carcinoma and 9 head and neck cancer. A male proportion of 82.7% and a mean age of 60 years, ranging from 23 to 79, were recorded for the dose-escalation cohort. Prior anti-PD-1, anti-PD-L1 or anti-CTLA-4 therapy was permitted, and approximately 41% of dose-escalation patients had received checkpoint inhibitors. Partial responses occurred in three dose-escalation patients, of whom one had hepatocellular carcinoma and two had cutaneous melanoma. The point of sequencing TCRbeta in the periphery was to test whether ivuxolimab changed TCR sequence diversity and drove clonal T-cell expansion. The paper describes the monotherapy dose-escalation part (N ≈ 49 patients) of the phase I trial of ivuxolimab. Points the paper makes about the study in general: At doses from 0.1 to 3.0 mg/kg, clonal expansion was seen in both CD4+ and CD8+ blood T cells between baseline and week 6. In the 0.1-3.0 mg/kg groups, partial responders were among the patients with the lowest normalized peripheral clonal expansion, particularly in CD8+ T cells. After ivuxolimab, CD8+ T cells had more expanded clones than CD4+ T cells on average. Low levels of normalized T-cell clonal expansion were also seen in some nonresponding patients. The antigen specificity of the peripheral T cells that underwent clonal expansion was not determined.

Patients with a history of autoimmune disease or receiving systemic immunosuppression were excluded from the trial. Peripheral blood for TCR sequencing was collected from all dose cohorts at baseline, on cycle 4 day 1, and on cycle 7 day 1. Samples were obtained from an open-label, multicenter, first-in-human phase I dose-escalation trial of ivuxolimab. Adults with locally advanced or metastatic melanoma, renal cell, hepatocellular, or head and neck squamous cell carcinoma were enrolled in the trial. CD4+ and CD8+ T cells were sorted separately from peripheral blood before TCR sequencing. To sequence the TCRbeta CDR3 region, genomic DNA was isolated from the sorted cells. The immunoSEQ Assay was used to sequence the TCRbeta CDR3 regions. In TCRdb, the immuneACCESS table is reduced to in-frame sequences with V and J assigned. These tables do not hold every clone; where another copy was compared, an unresolved V gene accounts for under half, and the others remain unexplained. Here the sample has 78,000 or so clones; 80% to 95% occur a single time. In total, the top ten clones hold over 0.35% of the sample.

Details on this clone: What antigen it recognizes has not been identified. No base quality values were provided; no much bigger clone lies one nucleotide off.

Inclusive of the bounding cysteine and phenylalanine, the CDR3 is 13 residues long. Of the read, only the CDR3 DNA is kept; its 39 bases are in frame from base 1. As encoded in the germline V gene (reference sequence), CDR1 is GTSNPN while CDR2 is SVGIG. V was cut back by 2 bases and J by 15 bases, leaving a gap of 20 bases between them. Sequences were derived from CD4+ or CD8+ T cells sorted from blood, sampled in a trial of the OX40 agonist ivuxolimab. This TCR derives from an adult with an advanced solid tumor such as melanoma, head and neck, liver or kidney cancer. The rearranged segments are TRBV30 and TRBJ1-3; the D region possibly corresponds to TRBD1 (6 bases align). CDR3 reads: CAWSKGPGARQYF. The nucleotide sequence reads as follows: TGTGCCTGGAGTAAGGGCCCGGGGGCCCGCCAATATTTT.